These 15 T cell receptor beta chains originate from one sample sequenced in a study of T-cell reconstitution after alpha-beta-depleted transplantation in children. Unique molecular identifiers were used to barcode this TCRbeta library. TCRdb passed the PCR reads through MiXCR, listing each CDR3 protein once. The top ten hold 1.1% of the sample, which has 600,000 to 700,000 distinct CDR3 sequences, 16% seen once. Material: PBMCs from the stem cell graft donor, obtained from the stem cell graft. The receptors here all came from a human donor who donated a stem cell graft to a child with acute myeloid leukemia.

The CDR3 sequence: CASSEGPVSDGYTF. CDR3 in DNA: TGTGCCAGCAGTGAAGGTCCAGTCTCCGATGGCTACACCTTC. The chain has TRBV6-1 and TRBJ1-2; D gene unclear. The ends were cut back, 1 base at V and 6 bases at J, with 12 bases in the middle. Germline-derived CDR1 and CDR2 are MNHNS and SASEGT. The CDR3 sequence is 14 residues long.

This clonotype appeared many times. The chain links TRBV7-2 to TRBJ2-5, with D unclear. The V gene lost 3 bases and the J gene lost 0 bases, with 8 bases spanning the gap. The CDR3 contains 14 residues. From germline, CDR1 is SGHTA and CDR2 FQGNSA. Here the CDR3 reads CASSLDRNQETQYF. The CDR3 DNA is TGTGCCAGCAGCTTGGATCGGAACCAAGAGACCCAGTACTTC.

This clonotype was seen more than once but under ten times. The chain is built from TRBV5-1 and TRBJ2-2; possible D gene TRBD1, 5 bases. The CDR3 length is 17 residues. Germline lookup yields CDR1 SGHRS and CDR2 YFSETQ. V was cut by 4 bases and J by 2 bases, with 18 bases left in between. CDR3: CASSLQEIPFNTGELFF. CDR3 nucleotides: TGCGCCAGCAGCCTACAGGAAATCCCTTTCAACACCGGGGAGCTGTTTTTT.

With regard to this clonotype: A much larger clone lies a single base off, so this may be a read error. The chain uses TRBV18 and TRBJ2-7; TRBD1 or TRBD2 may be the D gene (6 bases each). Trimming cost V 1 base and J 2 bases, with 9 bases left between them. The germline V gene encodes CDR1 KGHSH and CDR2 LQKENI. The CDR3 is 14 amino acids. The CDR3, as DNA: TGTGCCAGCTCACCACAGGAGGGGGCCTACGAGCAGTACGTC. Encoded protein: CASSPQEGAYEQYV.

This clonotype has at least ten counts. J is TRBJ2-7 and V is TRBV20-1; 7 bases line up with TRBD1. The CDR3 loop spans 14 amino acids. CDR1 DFQATT and CDR2 SNEGSKA come from the germline V gene (reference sequence). J was trimmed by 2 bases and V by 5 bases; bases with no gene match: 9. The CDR3 region has the DNA TGCAGTGCTGACTTGGACAGGAACGCCTACGAGCAGTACGTC. Translating it yields CSADLDRNAYEQYV.

This clonotype was picked up many times. The V call is TRBV6-5, the J call TRBJ1-1; D is undetermined. The CDR3 totals 13 residues. The germline V gene has CDR1 MNHEY and CDR2 SVGAGI. V was clipped by 4 bases and J by 3 bases, with 9 bases between them. In DNA, the CDR3 is TGTGCCAGCAGTTTCGGGCGGTACACTGAAGCTTTCTTT. It codes for CASSFGRYTEAFF.

The rearrangement links TRBV4-3 to TRBJ1-2, with D possibly being TRBD1 (5 bases). The germline V gene encodes CDR1 LGHNA and CDR2 YSLEER. The CDR3 sequence is 16 residues long. V was shortened by 1 base and J by 0 bases, with 12 bases between the two germline ends. The CDR3 loop is CASSQAFRATNYGYTF. CDR3 DNA sequence: TGCGCCAGCAGCCAAGCCTTCAGGGCGACTAACTATGGCTACACCTTC.

The count of this clonotype is one. This sequence may be a read error, since a much larger clone differs from it by one base. The chain is built from TRBV6-5 and TRBJ2-6; D gene uncertain. CDR3 length: 16 amino acids. Germline CDR1 MNHEY, CDR2 SVGAGI. Trimming took 2 bases from V and 6 from J, leaving 14 bases between them. CDR3 sequence (DNA): TGTGCCAGCAGTTACCGCGGCGAGGCTGCGGCCAACGTCCTGACTTTC. Translating gives CASSYRGEAAANVLTF.

The chain recombines TRBV7-9 with TRBJ2-1; D may be TRBD1 (8 bases). The CDR3 has 15 residues. Germline V gives CDR1 SEHNR, CDR2 FQNEAQ (reference sequence). V gave up 5 bases and J gave up 5 bases, with 16 bases separating them. CDR3 amino acids: CASSQRQGRDNEQFF. In DNA, the CDR3 is TGTGCCAGCAGCCAACGACAGGGGAGGGACAATGAGCAGTTCTTC.

CDR3: CASSTGSGGGTIYF. CDR3 nucleotide sequence: TGCGCCAGCTCGACCGGAAGCGGCGGCGGCACCATATATTTT. The chain employs TRBV5-1 and TRBJ1-3; D is ambiguous. V lost 7 bases, J lost 9 bases, and 20 bases lay in between. Germline CDR1 reads SGHRS; CDR2 reads YFSETQ. The CDR3 contains 14 residues.

This chain connects TRBV9 to TRBJ2-5, with a tentative D call TRBD2 (6 bases). Trimming removed 3 bases at V and 5 bases at J, with 11 bases between. The CDR3 is 13 amino acids. Looked up from germline, CDR1 is SGDLS and CDR2 is YYNGEE. The CDR3, as DNA: TGTGCCAGCAGCGAGACTAGTTCTGAGACCCAGTACTTC. Its protein is CASSETSSETQYF.

The CDR3 bases are TGTGCCAGCAGCTTCGGAGACTCTATCACGGACACCTTC. Translation gives CASSFGDSITDTF. The V call is TRBV7-9, the J call TRBJ1-2; D gene ambiguous. The ends were cut back, 3 bases at V and 12 bases at J, with 17 bases in the middle. The CDR3 covers 13 residues. In germline, CDR1 is SEHNR, CDR2 FQNEAQ (reference sequence).

There are many counts of this clonotype. V gene TRBV5-1 combines with J gene TRBJ2-1; 9 nucleotides align to TRBD1. The germline CDR1 and CDR2 sequences are SGHRS and YFSETQ. After removal of 4 bases from V and 6 bases from J, the junction contained 11 bases not matched to a gene. The CDR3 consists of 16 residues. The CDR3 DNA follows: TGCGCCAGCAGCGTTCTTCCGGGACAGGGCTTCAATGAGCAGTTCTTC. This codes for CASSVLPGQGFNEQFF.

The chain combines TRBV7-3 with TRBJ1-1; TRBD1 matches at 10 bases. CDR3 length: 14 residues. V shed 5 bases, J shed 7 bases, and the junction held 7 bases outside the gene matches. The germline V gene has CDR1 SGHTA and CDR2 FQGTGA. The CDR3 is CASSPSGTGDEAFF. CDR3 DNA sequence: TGTGCCAGCAGCCCCTCCGGGACAGGGGATGAAGCTTTCTTT.

This clonotype was counted many times. The chain couples TRBV20-1 to TRBJ2-3; D possibly corresponds to TRBD2 (6 bases). Per germline, CDR1 DFQATT and CDR2 SNEGSKA (reference sequence). V lost 5 bases, J lost 2 bases, and 17 bases lay in between. This CDR3 spans 15 amino acids. CDR3: CSADGGMASTDTQYF. For the CDR3, the DNA is TGCAGTGCTGATGGGGGGATGGCCTCCACAGATACGCAGTATTTT.